This T cell receptor (beta chain) is drawn from a study of T cell responses to AZD1222 COVID-19 vaccine. For the study at large: Second-dose recipients at about 4 or about 12 weeks were treated as one pooled group.

General study findings and limits: No repertoire was sampled before or during the peak T cell response, only after it. Reports say nearly half of spike-specific TCRs go after unmutated variant regions. The study identified only five or six AZD1222 recipients as seropositive at baseline.

TCRdb keeps only in-frame clones here, not all; method: immunoSEQ multiplex PCR. The sample has roughly 110,000 clones, roughly 90% seen once. Points on this clone: Its specificity is unknown.

The TCR sequence derives from an adult in good health. The sample was peripheral blood, taken on day 0 of AZD1222 vaccination.

The CDR3 bases are TGTGCCAGTAAGAGACAGTCAAATAATGAAAAACTGTTTTTT. Translation: CASKRQSNNEKLFF. The genes are TRBV2 and TRBJ1-4, with D perhaps TRBD1 (5 bases). CDR1 is SNHLY, CDR2 FYNNEI, per germline. V lost 9 bases and J 4 bases, leaving 15 bases between the germline ends. The CDR3 totals 14 residues.